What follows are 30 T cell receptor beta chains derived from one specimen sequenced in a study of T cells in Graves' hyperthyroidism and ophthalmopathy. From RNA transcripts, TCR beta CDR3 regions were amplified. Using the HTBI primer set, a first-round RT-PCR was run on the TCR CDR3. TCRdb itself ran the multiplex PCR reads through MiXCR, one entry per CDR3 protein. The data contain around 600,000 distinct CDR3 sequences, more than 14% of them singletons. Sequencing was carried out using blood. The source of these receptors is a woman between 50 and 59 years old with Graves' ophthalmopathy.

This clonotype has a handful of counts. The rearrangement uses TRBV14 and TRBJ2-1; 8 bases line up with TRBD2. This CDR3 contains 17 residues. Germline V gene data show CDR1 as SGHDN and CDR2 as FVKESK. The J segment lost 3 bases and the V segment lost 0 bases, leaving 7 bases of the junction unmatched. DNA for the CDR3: TGTGCCAGCAGCCAAGATCGCCTAGCGGGCATCTACAATGAGCAGTTCTTC. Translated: CASSQDRLAGIYNEQFF.

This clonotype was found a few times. The DNA for the CDR3 is TGTGCCAGCAGTTACCCTCGGGGGATGACCGAGCAGTACTTC. Encoded protein: CASSYPRGMTEQYF. The chain has TRBV28 and TRBJ2-7; D perhaps matches TRBD2 (6 bases). Trimming shortened V by 4 bases and J by 6 bases, and 16 bases separated the two germline ends. Germline CDR1 and CDR2: MDHEN and SYDVKM. CDR3 length equals 14 residues.

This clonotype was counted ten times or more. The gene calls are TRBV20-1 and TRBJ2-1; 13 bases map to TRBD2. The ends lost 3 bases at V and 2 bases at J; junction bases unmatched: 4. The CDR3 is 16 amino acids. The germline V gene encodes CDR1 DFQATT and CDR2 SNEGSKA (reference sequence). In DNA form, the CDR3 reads TGCAGTGCTAGTCGACTAGCGGGAGGTCCCTACAATGAGCAGTTCTTC. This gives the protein CSASRLAGGPYNEQFF.

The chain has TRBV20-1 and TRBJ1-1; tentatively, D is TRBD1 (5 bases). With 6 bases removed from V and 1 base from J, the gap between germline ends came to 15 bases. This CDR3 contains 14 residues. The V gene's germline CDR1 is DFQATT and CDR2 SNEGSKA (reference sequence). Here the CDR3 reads CSAGRGSRNTEAFF. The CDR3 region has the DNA TGCAGTGCCGGGCGGGGGAGTCGGAACACTGAAGCTTTCTTT.

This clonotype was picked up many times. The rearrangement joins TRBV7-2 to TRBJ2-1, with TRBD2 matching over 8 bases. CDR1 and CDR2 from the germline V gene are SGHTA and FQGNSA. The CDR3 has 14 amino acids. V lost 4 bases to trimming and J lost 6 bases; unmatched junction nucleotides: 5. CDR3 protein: CASSSTGTSNEQFF. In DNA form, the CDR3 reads TGTGCCAGCAGCTCTACCGGGACTAGCAATGAGCAGTTCTTC.

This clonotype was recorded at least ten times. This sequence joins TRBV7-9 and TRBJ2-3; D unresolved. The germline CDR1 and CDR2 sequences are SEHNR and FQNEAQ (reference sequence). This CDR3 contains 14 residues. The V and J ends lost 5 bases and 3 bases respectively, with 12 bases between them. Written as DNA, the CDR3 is TGTGCCAGCAGCCCGGCATTGCGGACAGATACGCAGTATTTT. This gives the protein CASSPALRTDTQYF.

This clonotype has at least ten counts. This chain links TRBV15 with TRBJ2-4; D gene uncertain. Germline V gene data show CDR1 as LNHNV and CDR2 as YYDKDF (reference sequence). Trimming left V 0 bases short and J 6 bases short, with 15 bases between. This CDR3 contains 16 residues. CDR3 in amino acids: CATSRDLRIGPNIQYF. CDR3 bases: TGTGCCACCAGCAGAGATCTGAGGATCGGCCCAAACATTCAGTACTTC.

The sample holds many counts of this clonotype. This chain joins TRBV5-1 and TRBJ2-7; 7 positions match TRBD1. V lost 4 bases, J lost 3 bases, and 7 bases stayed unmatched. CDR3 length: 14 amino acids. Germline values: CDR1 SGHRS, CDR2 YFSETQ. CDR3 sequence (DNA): TGCGCCAGCAGCATAAGGGACAGAAACTACGAGCAGTACTTC. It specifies CASSIRDRNYEQYF.

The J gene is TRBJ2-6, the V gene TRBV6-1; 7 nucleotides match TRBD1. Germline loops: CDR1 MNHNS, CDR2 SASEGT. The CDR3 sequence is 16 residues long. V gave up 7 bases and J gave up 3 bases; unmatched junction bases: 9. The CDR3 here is CASTRQGVIGANVLTF. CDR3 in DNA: TGTGCCAGCACGCGACAGGGTGTTATTGGGGCCAACGTCCTGACTTTC.

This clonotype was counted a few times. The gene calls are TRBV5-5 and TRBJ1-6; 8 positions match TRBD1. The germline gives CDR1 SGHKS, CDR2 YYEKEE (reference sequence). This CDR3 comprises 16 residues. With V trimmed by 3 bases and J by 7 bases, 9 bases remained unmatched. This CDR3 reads CASSSTPGQENSPLHF. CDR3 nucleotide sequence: TGTGCCAGCAGCTCGACTCCGGGACAGGAGAATTCACCCCTCCACTTT.

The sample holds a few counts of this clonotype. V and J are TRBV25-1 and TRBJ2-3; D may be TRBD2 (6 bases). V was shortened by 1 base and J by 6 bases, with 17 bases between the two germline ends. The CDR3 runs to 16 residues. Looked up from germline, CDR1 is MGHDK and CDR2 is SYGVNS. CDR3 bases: TGTGCCAGCAGTGAATTTAGCGGCCCAATAGATGATACGCAGTATTTT. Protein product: CASSEFSGPIDDTQYF.

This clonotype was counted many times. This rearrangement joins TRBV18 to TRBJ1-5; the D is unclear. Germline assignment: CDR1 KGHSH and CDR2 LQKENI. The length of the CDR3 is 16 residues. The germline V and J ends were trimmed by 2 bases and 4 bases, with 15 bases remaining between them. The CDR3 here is CASSPAAGGLNQPQHF. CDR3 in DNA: TGTGCCAGCTCACCAGCGGCTGGAGGGCTAAATCAGCCCCAGCATTTT.

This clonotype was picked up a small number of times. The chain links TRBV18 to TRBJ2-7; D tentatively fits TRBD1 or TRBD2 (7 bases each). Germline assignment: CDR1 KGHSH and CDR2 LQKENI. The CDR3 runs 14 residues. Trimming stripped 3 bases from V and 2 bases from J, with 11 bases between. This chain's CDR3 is CASSPQGGAYEQYF. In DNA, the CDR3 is TGTGCCAGCTCACCCCAGGGGGGGGCCTACGAGCAGTACTTC.

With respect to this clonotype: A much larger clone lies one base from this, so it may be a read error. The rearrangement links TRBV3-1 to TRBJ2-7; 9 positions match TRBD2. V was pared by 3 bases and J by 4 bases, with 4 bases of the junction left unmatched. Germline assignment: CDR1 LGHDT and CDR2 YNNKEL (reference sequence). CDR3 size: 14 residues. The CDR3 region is CASSHAGGGYEQYF. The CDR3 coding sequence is TGTGCCAGCAGCCATGCGGGAGGGGGATACGAGCAGTACTTC.

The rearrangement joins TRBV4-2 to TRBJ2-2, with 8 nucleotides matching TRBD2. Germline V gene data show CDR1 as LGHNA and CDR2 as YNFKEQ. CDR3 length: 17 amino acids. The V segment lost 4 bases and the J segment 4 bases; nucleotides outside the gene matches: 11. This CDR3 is CASSPRSREGLTGELFF. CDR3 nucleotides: TGTGCCAGCAGCCCGCGGAGCCGGGAGGGCCTCACCGGGGAGCTGTTTTTT.

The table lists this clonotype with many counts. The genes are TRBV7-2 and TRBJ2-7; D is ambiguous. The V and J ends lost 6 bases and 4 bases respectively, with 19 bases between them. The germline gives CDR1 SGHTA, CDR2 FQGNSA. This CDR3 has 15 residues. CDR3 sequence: CASSPAGRLAYEQYF. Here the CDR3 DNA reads TGTGCCAGCAGTCCAGCAGGCAGGCTGGCGTACGAGCAGTACTTC.

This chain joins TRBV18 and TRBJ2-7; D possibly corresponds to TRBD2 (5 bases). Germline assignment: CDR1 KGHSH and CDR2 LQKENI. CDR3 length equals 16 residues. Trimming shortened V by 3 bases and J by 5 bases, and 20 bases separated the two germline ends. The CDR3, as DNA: TGTGCCAGCTCACCCCCGAGTGGCGCGGGTCTGAACGAGCAGTACTTC. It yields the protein CASSPPSGAGLNEQYF.

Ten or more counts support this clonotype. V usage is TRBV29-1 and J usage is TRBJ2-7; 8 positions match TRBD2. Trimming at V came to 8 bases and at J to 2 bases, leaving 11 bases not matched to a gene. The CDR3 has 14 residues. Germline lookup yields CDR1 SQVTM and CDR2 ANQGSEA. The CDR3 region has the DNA TGCAGCAGCACTAGCGGAGAAACTCCCTACGAGCAGTACTTC. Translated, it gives CSSTSGETPYEQYF.

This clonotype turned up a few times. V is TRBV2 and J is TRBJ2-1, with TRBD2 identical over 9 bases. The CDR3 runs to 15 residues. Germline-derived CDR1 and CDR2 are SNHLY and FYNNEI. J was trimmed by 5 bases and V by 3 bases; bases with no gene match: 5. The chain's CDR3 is CASSDGLAGNNEQFF. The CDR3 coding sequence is TGTGCCAGCAGTGACGGGCTAGCGGGAAACAATGAGCAGTTCTTC. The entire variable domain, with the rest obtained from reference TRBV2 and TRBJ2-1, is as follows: EPEVTQTPSHQVTQMGQEVILRCVPISNHLYFYWYRQILGQKVEFLVSFYNNEISEKSEIFDDQFSVERPDGSNFTLKIRSTKLEDSAMYFCASSDGLAGNNEQFFGPGTRLTVL.

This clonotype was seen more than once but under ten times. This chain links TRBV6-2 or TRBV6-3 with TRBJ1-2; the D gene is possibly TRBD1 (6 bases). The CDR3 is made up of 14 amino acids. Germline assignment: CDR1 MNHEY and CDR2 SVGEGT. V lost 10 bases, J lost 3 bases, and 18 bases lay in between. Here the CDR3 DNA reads TGTGCCACCACCCGGCATCGACAGGACTATGGCTACACCTTC. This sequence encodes CATTRHRQDYGYTF.

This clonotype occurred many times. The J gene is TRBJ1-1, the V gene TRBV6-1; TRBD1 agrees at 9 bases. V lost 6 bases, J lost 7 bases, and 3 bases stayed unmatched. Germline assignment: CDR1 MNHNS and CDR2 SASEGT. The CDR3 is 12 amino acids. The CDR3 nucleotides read TGTGCCAGCAGCTGGACAGGGGTTGAAGCTTTCTTT. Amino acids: CASSWTGVEAFF.

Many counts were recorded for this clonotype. In DNA, the CDR3 is TGTGCCAGCAGCTTAGGTTCAGGGTTGAGCTCCTACGAGCAGTACTTC. The encoded protein is CASSLGSGLSSYEQYF. The genes are TRBV7-2 and TRBJ2-7; a weak D match, TRBD1 (5 bases). Trimming pared 1 base from V and 0 bases from J, leaving 13 bases between. Germline-derived CDR1 and CDR2 are SGHTA and FQGNSA. There are 16 residues in the CDR3.

CDR3 loop: CASSQDQEREITDTQYF. CDR3 bases: TGTGCCAGCAGCCAAGATCAGGAGCGGGAGATAACAGATACGCAGTATTTT. J is TRBJ2-3 and V is TRBV4-2, with 8 bases identical to TRBD2. With 0 bases clipped from V and 3 bases from J, the junction kept 8 bases outside the gene matches. There are 17 residues in the CDR3. The germline CDR1 and CDR2 sequences are LGHNA and YNFKEQ.

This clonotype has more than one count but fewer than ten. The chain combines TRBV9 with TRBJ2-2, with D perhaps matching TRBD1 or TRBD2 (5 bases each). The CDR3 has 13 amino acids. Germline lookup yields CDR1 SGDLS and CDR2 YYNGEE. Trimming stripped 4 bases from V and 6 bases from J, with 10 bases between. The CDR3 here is CASSSGTAGELFF. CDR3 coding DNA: TGTGCCAGCAGCTCTGGGACCGCCGGGGAGCTGTTTTTT.

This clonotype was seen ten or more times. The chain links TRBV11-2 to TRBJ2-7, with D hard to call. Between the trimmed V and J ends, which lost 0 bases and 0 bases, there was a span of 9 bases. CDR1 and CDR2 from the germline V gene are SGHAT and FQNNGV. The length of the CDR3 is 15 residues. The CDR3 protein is CASSLDRDLSYEQYF. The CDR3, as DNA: TGTGCCAGCAGCTTAGATAGAGACCTCTCCTACGAGCAGTACTTC.

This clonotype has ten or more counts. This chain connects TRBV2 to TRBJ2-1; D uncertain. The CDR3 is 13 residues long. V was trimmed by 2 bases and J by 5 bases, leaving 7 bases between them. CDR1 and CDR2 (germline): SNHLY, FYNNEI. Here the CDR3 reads CASSENINNEQFF. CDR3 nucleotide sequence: TGTGCCAGCAGTGAAAACATTAACAATGAGCAGTTCTTC. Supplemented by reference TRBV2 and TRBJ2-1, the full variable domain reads EPEVTQTPSHQVTQMGQEVILRCVPISNHLYFYWYRQILGQKVEFLVSFYNNEISEKSEIFDDQFSVERPDGSNFTLKIRSTKLEDSAMYFCASSENINNEQFFGPGTRLTVL.

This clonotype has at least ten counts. CDR3 residues: CAWSVRATTDTQYF. CDR3 bases: TGTGCCTGGAGTGTAAGGGCGACCACAGATACGCAGTATTTT. The chain recombines TRBV30 with TRBJ2-3; D not certain. Germline assignment: CDR1 GTSNPN and CDR2 SVGIG (reference sequence). CDR3 length: 14 amino acids. V was trimmed by 0 bases and J by 2 bases, leaving 9 bases between them.

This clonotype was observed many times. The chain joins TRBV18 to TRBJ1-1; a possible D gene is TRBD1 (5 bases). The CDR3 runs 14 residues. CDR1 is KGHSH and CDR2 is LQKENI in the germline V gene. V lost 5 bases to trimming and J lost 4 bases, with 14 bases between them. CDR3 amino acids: CASSSSGGLTEAFF. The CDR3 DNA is TGTGCCAGCTCATCCTCGGGGGGACTCACTGAAGCTTTCTTT.

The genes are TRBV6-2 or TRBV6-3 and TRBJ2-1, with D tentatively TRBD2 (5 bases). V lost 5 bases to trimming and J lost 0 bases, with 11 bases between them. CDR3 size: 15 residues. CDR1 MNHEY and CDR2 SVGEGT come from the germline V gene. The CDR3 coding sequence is TGTGCCAGCAGTCGGGTAGCGTACTCCTACAATGAGCAGTTCTTC. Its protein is CASSRVAYSYNEQFF.

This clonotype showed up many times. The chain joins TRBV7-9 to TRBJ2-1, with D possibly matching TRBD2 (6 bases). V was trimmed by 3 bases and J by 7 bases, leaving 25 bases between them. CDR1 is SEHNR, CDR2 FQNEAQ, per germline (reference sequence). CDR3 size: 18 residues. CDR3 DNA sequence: TGTGCCAGCAGCTTCCCAACCCGGCGGGACGCCTCTGGGAATGAGCAGTTCTTC. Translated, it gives CASSFPTRRDASGNEQFF.